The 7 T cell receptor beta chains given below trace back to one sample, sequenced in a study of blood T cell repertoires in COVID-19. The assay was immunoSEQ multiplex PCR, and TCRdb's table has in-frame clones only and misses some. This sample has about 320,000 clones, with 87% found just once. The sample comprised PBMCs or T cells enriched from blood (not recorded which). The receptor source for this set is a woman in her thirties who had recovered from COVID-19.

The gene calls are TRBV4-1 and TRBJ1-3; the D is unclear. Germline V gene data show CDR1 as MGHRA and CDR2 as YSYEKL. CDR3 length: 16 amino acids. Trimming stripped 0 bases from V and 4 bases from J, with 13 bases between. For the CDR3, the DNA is TGCGCCAGCAGCCAAGACAACACTAGAAAGGGAAACACCATATATTTT. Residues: CASSQDNTRKGNTIYF.

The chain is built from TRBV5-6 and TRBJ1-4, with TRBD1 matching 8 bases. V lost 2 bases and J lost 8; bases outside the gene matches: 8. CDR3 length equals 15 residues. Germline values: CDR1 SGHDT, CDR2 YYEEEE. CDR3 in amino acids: CASSFQGAREEKLFF. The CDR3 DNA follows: TGTGCCAGCAGCTTCCAGGGGGCGCGTGAGGAAAAACTGTTTTTT.

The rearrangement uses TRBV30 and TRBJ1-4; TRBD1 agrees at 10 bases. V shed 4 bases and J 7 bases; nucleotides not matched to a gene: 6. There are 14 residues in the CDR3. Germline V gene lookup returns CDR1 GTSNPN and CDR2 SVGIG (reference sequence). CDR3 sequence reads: CAWTRQGAGEKLFF. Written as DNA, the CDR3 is TGTGCCTGGACCCGACAGGGGGCGGGTGAAAAACTGTTTTTT.

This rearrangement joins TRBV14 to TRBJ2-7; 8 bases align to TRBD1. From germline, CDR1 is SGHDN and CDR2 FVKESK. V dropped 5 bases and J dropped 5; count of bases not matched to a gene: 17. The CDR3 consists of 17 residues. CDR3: CASSSRAPDRARDEQYF. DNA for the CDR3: TGTGCCAGCAGCTCTCGGGCCCCGGACAGGGCTAGGGACGAGCAGTACTTC.

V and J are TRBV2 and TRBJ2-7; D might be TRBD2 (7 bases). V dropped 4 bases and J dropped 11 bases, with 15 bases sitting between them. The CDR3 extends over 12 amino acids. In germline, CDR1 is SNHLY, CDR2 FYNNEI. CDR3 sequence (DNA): TGTGCCAGCAGTGCCGTAAGGGAGGGGGAGTACTTC. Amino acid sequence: CASSAVREGEYF.

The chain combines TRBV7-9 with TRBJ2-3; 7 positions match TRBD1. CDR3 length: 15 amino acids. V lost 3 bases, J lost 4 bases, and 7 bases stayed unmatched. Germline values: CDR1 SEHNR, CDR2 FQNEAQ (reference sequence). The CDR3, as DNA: TGTGCCAGCAGCTTTACAGGGGCCAACTCAGATACGCAGTATTTT. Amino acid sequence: CASSFTGANSDTQYF.

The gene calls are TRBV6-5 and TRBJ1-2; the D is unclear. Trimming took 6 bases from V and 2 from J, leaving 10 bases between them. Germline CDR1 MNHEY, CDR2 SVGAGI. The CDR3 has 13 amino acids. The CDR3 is CASSWEVNYGYTF. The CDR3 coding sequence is TGTGCCAGCAGCTGGGAGGTGAACTATGGCTACACCTTC.